This TCR beta chain comes out of a study of T cell repertoires in cytomegalovirus infection. In the study overall: Used in the study were CMV epitopes, some recently identified and HLA-C-restricted, others well-studied and HLA-B-restricted. CMV infection and matching HLA type were both indicated by public TCR beta signatures.

Whole-study findings and limits: CMV carriers with the relevant HLA were identified by cumulative public TCR beta family frequency. The response measured ex vivo was dominated by TCR beta clonotypes (HLA-C-restricted and CMV-specific).

In the case of this clonotype: Its matching antigen is unknown.

TCRdb redid the calling of the reads with MiXCR, one entry per CDR3 protein. The sample lists approximately 1,000,000 distinct CDR3 sequences; 31% were seen once. The length of the CDR3 is 16 residues. Looked up from germline, CDR1 is ENHRY and CDR2 is SYGVKD. Unmatched junction bases numbered 17, after V lost 10 bases and J lost 3 bases. The V gene is TRBV10-3, the J gene TRBJ1-1; 7 nucleotides align to TRBD1. The sample consisted of cultured CD8+ T cells from PBMCs, taken from culture after CMV antigen stimulation. This clonotype was obtained from a human donor in good health (CMV status not recorded). Some clones in this sample may be carry-over from other donors' samples. The CDR3 reads CATVEDHRGGYTEAFF. The CDR3 nucleotides read TGTGCCACCGTGGAGGATCACAGGGGTGGTTACACTGAAGCTTTCTTT.